This T cell receptor (beta chain) was sequenced for a study of cytomegalovirus exposure and HLA in healthy donors. The study's findings and limits: Solely CMV serostatus was available to characterize immune exposure. It was shown in a later analysis that HLA-associated TCR beta chains were more clonally expanded than other, equally common chains. As a later analysis showed, a missense DCLRE1C variant was linked to trimming of TCR beta V- and J-genes.

Regarding this clone: As yet, its antigen is unknown.

PCR was performed using 60 Vbeta and 13 Jbeta primers. Some clones are missing from TCRdb's copy, which holds only in-frame ones; the method was immunoSEQ multiplex PCR. This repertoire shows about 170,000 clones, less than 85% found once; its top ten account for approximately 1.6%. Sampled while nominally healthy, donors likely had unrecorded immune exposures. Material for sequencing was PBMCs. The source is a male donor in good health and CMV-seronegative.

The CDR3 region is CTSSHPSLLACEVYEQYF. CDR3 DNA sequence: TGCACCAGCAGCCACCCGAGCCTTCTAGCGTGTGAGGTCTACGAGCAGTACTTC. The gene calls are TRBV1 and TRBJ2-7; the table names TRBD2, a call not compared with the DNA. TRBV1 is termed a pseudogene. The CDR3 contains 18 residues.